The rows below give T cell receptor beta chains drawn from one sample of a study of T cells in tuberculosis. Generated by immunoSEQ multiplex PCR, the TCRdb table keeps only in-frame clones and is missing some. The repertoire holds some 10,000 clones, with over 90% as singletons. The sequenced material came from PBMCs. These receptor sequences come from an adult with tuberculosis. Each CDR3 is given with its conserved first and last residue.

TRBJ1-2 | TRBV27 | 15 | CASSPPGRGRGGYTF
TRBJ2-1 | TRBV5-5 | 16 | CASSLLGVMQGPEQFF
TRBJ1-1 | TRBV29-1 | 11 | CSVDPPREAFF
TRBJ2-5 | TRBV7-7 | 13 | CAVLTSGQETQYF
TRBJ1-1 | TRBV6-1 | 14 | CASSEWIRDTEAFF
TRBJ2-7 | TRBV7-9 | 16 | CASSRRTSGRSYEQYF
TRBJ2-1 | TRBV4-1 | 16 | CASSHRDRAVDNEQFF
TRBJ2-5 | TRBV10-3 | 15 | CAISAPTSGRETQYF
TRBJ1-2 | TRBV7-2 | 14 | CASSLARQGNGYTF
TRBJ2-3 | TRBV5-4 | 16 | CASSSRLAGDTDTQYF